These 10 T cell receptor beta chains were all obtained from the same sample, sequenced in a study of Ad26.COV2.S vaccination and SARS-CoV-2 variants (dated by TCRdb to the early 2020s). Reading the label with the study, this specimen's treatment or condition is: around 19 received Ad26.COV2.S at low or high dose, single or two shots; roughly five received placebo; per-sample allocation not given. For vaccine and placebo recipients, repertoires were sequenced using samples collected on day 63 after the first injection. The library was obtained by the immunoSEQ multiplex PCR assay. TCRdb re-hosts the immuneACCESS table, in-frame sequences only. Its copies lack some clones; in the studies checked, an unresolved V gene accounts for under half of them, and the cause for the rest is not known. The sample profile shows some 290,000 clones; about 86% of them were found once. Of the sample, approximately 2% is held by the ten largest clones.

The starting material was peripheral blood, obtained in a trial of Ad26.COV2.S vaccine versus placebo. These TCRs come from a person between 18 and 59 years old who received the Ad26.COV2.S COVID-19 vaccine or a placebo.

This clone was detected only once. The DNA for the CDR3 is TGCAGCGTTGAAGTACAGACCACAGATACGCAGTATTTT. Translating gives CSVEVQTTDTQYF. The V gene is TRBV29-1, the J gene TRBJ2-3; no firm D call. The germline V gene has CDR1 SQVTM and CDR2 ANQGSEA. The CDR3 runs 13 residues. Trimming pared 1 base from V and 2 bases from J, leaving 7 bases between.

There are a few counts of this clone. The chain couples TRBV30 to TRBJ2-7; 9 bases line up with TRBD1. Germline-derived CDR1 and CDR2 are GTSNPN and SVGIG (reference sequence). This CDR3 contains 14 residues. Trimming cost V 6 bases and J 3 bases; bases outside gene matches: 9. The CDR3 coding sequence is TGTGCCTGTCCCCGGGGACAGGGAGTCTACGAGCAGTACTTC. Its protein product is CACPRGQGVYEQYF.

V is TRBV5-6 and J is TRBJ1-2, with TRBD1 identical over 8 bases. The ends lost 2 bases at V and 3 bases at J; junction bases unmatched: 6. Germline CDR1 SGHDT, CDR2 YYEEEE. The CDR3 has 15 residues. DNA for the CDR3: TGTGCCAGCAGCTTTTCAGGGGGCGGACACTATGGCTACACCTTC. Its protein is CASSFSGGGHYGYTF.

The rearrangement joins TRBV18 to TRBJ2-2; D call uncertain. The CDR3 has 15 residues. V was pared by 1 base and J by 0 bases, with 6 bases between. Germline lookup yields CDR1 KGHSH and CDR2 LQKENI. This CDR3 is CASSPLRANTGELFF. The CDR3 region has the DNA TGTGCCAGCTCACCACTCCGGGCGAACACCGGGGAGCTGTTTTTT.

The chain links TRBV5-1 to TRBJ1-3; the match to TRBD1 covers 8 bases. V gave up 4 bases and J gave up 7 bases; unmatched junction bases: 7. From germline, CDR1 is SGHRS and CDR2 YFSETQ. The CDR3 spans 14 residues. CDR3 sequence reads: CASSDTQGGNTIYF. The CDR3 DNA sequence: TGCGCCAGCAGCGATACACAGGGGGGGAACACCATATATTTT.

J is TRBJ2-7 and V is TRBV30, with D perhaps TRBD1 or TRBD2 (5 bases each). Trimming took 3 bases from V and 5 from J, leaving 11 bases between them. The germline V gene has CDR1 GTSNPN and CDR2 SVGIG (reference sequence). The CDR3 is made up of 12 amino acids. The CDR3, as DNA: TGTGCCTGGAGCCGACGGGGCCACGAGCAGTACTTC. It codes for CAWSRRGHEQYF.

The V and J genes are TRBV7-9 and TRBJ2-7, with a weak D call TRBD2 (5 bases). V lost 8 bases and J lost 6, with 17 bases in between. The CDR3 has 13 residues. CDR1 and CDR2 from the germline V gene are SEHNR and FQNEAQ (reference sequence). As DNA, the CDR3 is TGTGCCAGCGCGGAAGGACTTTACGGCGAGCAGTACTTC. Translated, it gives CASAEGLYGEQYF. Full variable domain (remainder filled in from reference TRBV7-9 and TRBJ2-7): DTGVSQNPRHKITKRGQNVTFRCDPISEHNRLYWYRQTLGQGPEFLTYFQNEAQLEKSRLLSDRFSAERPKGSFSTLEIQRTEQGDSAMYLCASAEGLYGEQYFGPGTRLTVT.

This clone appeared a single time. V is TRBV18 and J is TRBJ1-2, with a possible D match to TRBD1 (5 bases). The ends were cut back, 2 bases at V and 6 bases at J, with 16 bases in the middle. Per the germline V gene, CDR1 is KGHSH and CDR2 is LQKENI. The CDR3 has 15 amino acids. The CDR3 region has the DNA TGTGCCAGCTCACCAGGCAGGGCAGGATCGGATGGCTACACCTTC. Translation gives CASSPGRAGSDGYTF.

This clone was seen ten or more times. This chain's CDR3 is CASSSGVASYGYTF. The CDR3, as DNA: TGTGCCAGCAGCTCAGGGGTCGCCTCCTATGGCTACACCTTC. This rearrangement joins TRBV7-2 to TRBJ1-2; perhaps TRBD1 as D (6 bases). Germline V CDR1 and CDR2: SGHTA, FQGNSA. Trimming shortened V by 4 bases and J by 4 bases, and 13 bases separated the two germline ends. The CDR3 sequence is 14 residues long.

The chain carries TRBV6-5 and TRBJ2-7; D is perhaps TRBD1 (5 bases). This CDR3 comprises 13 residues. The ends were cut back, 10 bases at V and 6 bases at J, with 19 bases in the middle. Germline V gene data show CDR1 as MNHEY and CDR2 as SVGAGI. CDR3 sequence: CAIPGSWGSEQYF. As DNA, the CDR3 is TGTGCCATCCCAGGGTCCTGGGGCAGCGAGCAGTACTTC.